This T cell receptor (beta chain) was observed in a study of human T cells and chemical hapten exposure. Each CDR3 protein is one row after TCRdb ran MiXCR on the RACE reads. This sample has 130,000 or so distinct CDR3 sequences, with roughly 9% found just once. Specified time point: healthy volunteer bleed at 2 weeks. Total RNA was isolated from unfractionated whole blood. The CDR3 is 15 residues long. To note about this clonotype: One junction end does not reproduce the germline sequence, and a read error may be involved.

The TCR was taken from a male donor in good health. Some clones in this sample may be carry-over from other donors' samples. The J gene is TRBJ2-7, the V gene TRBV12-3 or TRBV12-4; 9 nucleotides match TRBD1. The sample was whole blood. CDR3 sequence reads: CASSLTTGGSYKQYF. CDR3 bases: TGTGCCAGCAGTTTAACCACAGGGGGCTCCTACAAGCAGTACTTC.